The 10 T cell receptor beta chains below all came from one sample that was sequenced in a study of CD8+CD57+ T cells in acquired aplastic anemia. The sequenced patients had an expansion of CD8+CD57+ cells seen by flow cytometry. Genomic DNA served as template for TCR beta VDJ and CDR3 profiling. TCRdb passed the reads through MiXCR, listing each CDR3 protein once. The table includes roughly 170,000 distinct CDR3 sequences, 45% to 60% detected once. The material sequenced was sorted CD4+, CD8+, or CD8+CD57+ T cells (not recorded which) from PBMCs. These receptors were taken from a human donor with aplastic anemia.

This chain joins TRBV15 and TRBJ1-3; a weak D match, TRBD1 (5 bases). The CDR3 totals 17 residues. V was cut by 1 base and J by 0 bases, with 13 bases left in between. Germline CDR1 LNHNV, CDR2 YYDKDF (reference sequence). DNA for the CDR3: TGTGCCACCAGCAGAGGGTGGGACGGGAGCTCTGGAAACACCATATATTTT. Its protein product is CATSRGWDGSSGNTIYF.

This clonotype was recorded at least ten times. The rearrangement joins TRBV19 to TRBJ1-5; perhaps TRBD1 as D (6 bases). Germline V gene lookup returns CDR1 LNHDA and CDR2 SQIVND (reference sequence). The ends were cut back, 4 bases at V and 9 bases at J, with 16 bases in the middle. The CDR3 loop spans 14 amino acids. The CDR3 protein is CASSTSGVPAPQHF. As DNA, the CDR3 is TGTGCCAGTAGTACGTCAGGGGTCCCCGCGCCCCAGCATTTT.

This clonotype was counted ten times or more. V and J are TRBV5-5 and TRBJ1-1; 8 bases fit TRBD1. Unmatched junction bases numbered 6, after V lost 4 bases and J lost 4 bases. This CDR3 is 14 amino acids long. Germline CDR1 and CDR2: SGHKS and YYEKEE (reference sequence). CDR3 nucleotides: TGTGCCAGCAGCGTAGGACAGGGCTCCACTGAAGCTTTCTTT. Amino acids: CASSVGQGSTEAFF.

The chain uses TRBV6-5 and TRBJ2-1; D is perhaps TRBD2 (5 bases). V lost 0 bases to trimming and J lost 5 bases, with 11 bases between them. The CDR3 length is 15 residues. Germline V gene lookup returns CDR1 MNHEY and CDR2 SVGAGI. CDR3 bases: TGTGCCAGCAGTTACTCGACGGGAACCCACAATGAGCAGTTCTTC. Its protein is CASSYSTGTHNEQFF.

This clonotype was recorded many times. This chain uses TRBV20-1 with TRBJ1-1; 7 bases match TRBD1. The CDR3 has 14 amino acids. The junction had 8 bases not matched to a gene; V was cut back by 1 base and J by 6 bases. Germline CDR1 is DFQATT and CDR2 is SNEGSKA (reference sequence). The CDR3 DNA reads TGCAGTGCTAGAGGGGAGGGGGCTAGGGCTGAAGCTTTCTTT. It codes for CSARGEGARAEAFF.

This clonotype showed up just a few times. This rearrangement joins TRBV10-3 to TRBJ1-5; D remains unclear. The CDR3 runs to 11 residues. Trimming took off 3 bases at V and 9 bases at J, with 6 bases between the two ends. The germline V gene encodes CDR1 ENHRY and CDR2 SYGVKD. The CDR3 nucleotides read TGTGCCATCAGTGAATCCAGGCCCCAGCATTTT. This codes for CAISESRPQHF.

This clonotype was counted many times. The gene calls are TRBV12-3 or TRBV12-4 and TRBJ1-5; tentative D call: TRBD1 (5 bases). This CDR3 has 17 residues. V lost 0 bases and J 0 bases, leaving 12 bases between the germline ends. DNA for the CDR3: TGTGCCAGCAGTTTAGCGCTTGGCGGGGCTAGCAATCAGCCCCAGCATTTT. It is translated as CASSLALGGASNQPQHF.

A remark on this clonotype: At one end the junction does not follow the germline gene, possibly because of a read error. This CDR3 is CGARDRQVGGSTLHF. CDR3 coding DNA: TGCGGCGCTAGAGATCGGCAGGTCGGCGGTTCAACCCTCCACTTT. The J gene is TRBJ1-6, the V gene TRBV20-1, with D unclear. Germline CDR1 reads DFQATT; CDR2 reads SNEGSKA (reference sequence). This CDR3 spans 15 amino acids.

On this clonotype: This may come from a read error, since a much larger clone is one base off. The V gene is TRBV5-5, the J gene TRBJ1-4; D possibly corresponds to TRBD1 (6 bases). The CDR3 totals 15 residues. Germline V gene data show CDR1 as SGHKS and CDR2 as YYEKEE (reference sequence). CDR3 nucleotide sequence: TGTGCCAGCAGCCAAACCGGGACAAGCGATGAAAAACTGCTTTTT. Translation: CASSQTGTSDEKLLF.

The V gene is TRBV20-1, the J gene TRBJ1-2; 7 bases line up with TRBD1. The CDR3 length is 14 residues. Per germline, CDR1 DFQATT and CDR2 SNEGSKA (reference sequence). The V gene end was trimmed by 6 bases and the J gene end by 7 bases; junction bases not matched to a gene: 14. The CDR3 region has the DNA TGCAGTGCCACCCGGGGGCAGGGGGATCGTGGCTACACCTTC. Encoded protein: CSATRGQGDRGYTF.